These 20 T cell receptor beta chains were sequenced from one sample in a study of blood T cell repertoires in COVID-19. The data were produced by immunoSEQ multiplex PCR, yet TCRdb's version contains in-frame clones alone and is incomplete. The profile covers tens of thousands of clones, with around nine tenths appearing a single time and approximately 12% taken by the ten largest. The sample comprised peripheral blood. The origin of the receptors is a man older than 75 with acute or convalescent COVID-19.

The CDR3 DNA is TGTGCCAGCAGCCAGTCCTCGGGAACAAACATTCAGTACTTC. Translating it yields CASSQSSGTNIQYF. The chain is built from TRBV2 and TRBJ2-4, with D perhaps matching TRBD2 (5 bases). From germline, CDR1 is SNHLY and CDR2 FYNNEI. The CDR3 totals 14 residues. Trimming shortened V by 6 bases and J by 6 bases, and 15 bases separated the two germline ends.

This clone was seen only a few times. The chain is built from TRBV6-2 or TRBV6-3 and TRBJ1-2; 8 bases are a match to TRBD1. This CDR3 is 18 amino acids long. CDR1 and CDR2 from the germline V gene are MNHEY and SVGEGT. J was trimmed by 2 bases and V by 0 bases; bases with no gene match: 11. CDR3 DNA sequence: TGTGCCAGCAGTTACTCGACCTCCGGGACAGGCATCAACTATGGCTACACCTTC. As protein: CASSYSTSGTGINYGYTF.

The chain couples TRBV4-2 to TRBJ1-4; TRBD1 matches 7 bases. Losses at the gene ends were 6 bases for V and 2 bases for J; bases not matched to a gene: 6. Germline assignment: CDR1 LGHNA and CDR2 YNFKEQ. CDR3 length: 15 amino acids. The CDR3 sequence is CASSDTDRTNEKLFF. The CDR3 DNA follows: TGTGCCAGCAGTGATACGGACAGGACTAATGAAAAACTGTTTTTT.

CDR3 in amino acids: CASSPQGVGTEAFF. The CDR3 DNA reads as TGTGCCAGCAGTCCTCAGGGGGTTGGTACTGAAGCTTTCTTT. This chain connects TRBV6-5 to TRBJ1-1; the match to TRBD1 covers 7 bases. CDR3 size: 14 residues. Unmatched junction bases numbered 8, after V lost 5 bases and J lost 5 bases. Germline V lookup: CDR1 MNHEY, CDR2 SVGAGI.

This clone was seen only once. CDR3 in DNA: TGTGCCAGTAGTATAGATCGAGCGGGGGGCCCTTACAATGAGCAGTTCTTC. It specifies CASSIDRAGGPYNEQFF. This sequence joins TRBV19 and TRBJ2-1; 9 bases line up with TRBD2. V trimming: 0 bases; J trimming: 4 bases; junction bases outside the gene matches: 7. The length of the CDR3 is 17 residues. Germline loops: CDR1 LNHDA, CDR2 SQIVND (reference sequence).

Here the CDR3 DNA reads TGTGCCAGCAGCCTCGGCCAGCGGGGACGCACAGATACGCAGTATTTT. Translation gives CASSLGQRGRTDTQYF. This chain connects TRBV9 to TRBJ2-3; 7 positions agree with TRBD2. The CDR3 covers 16 residues. CDR1 is SGDLS and CDR2 is YYNGEE in the germline V gene. V lost 4 bases to trimming and J lost 1 base; unmatched junction nucleotides: 9.

This clone was observed a few times. The chain joins TRBV7-9 to TRBJ2-5; tentatively, D is TRBD1 (6 bases). Germline V gene lookup returns CDR1 SEHNR and CDR2 FQNEAQ (reference sequence). CDR3 length equals 15 residues. With 5 bases removed from V and 1 base from J, the gap between germline ends came to 14 bases. CDR3 DNA: TGTGCCAGCAGCCGAGGGGGAGACGGCCAAGAGACCCAGTACTTC. It codes for CASSRGGDGQETQYF.

This chain joins TRBV20-1 and TRBJ2-1; no clear D gene. The CDR3 extends over 11 amino acids. Trimming stripped 6 bases from V and 9 bases from J, with 12 bases between. Germline assignment: CDR1 DFQATT and CDR2 SNEGSKA (reference sequence). The CDR3 nucleotides read TGCAGTGCCCATCCCCCAGGTGAGCAGTTCTTC. Translating gives CSAHPPGEQFF.

This chain joins TRBV5-1 and TRBJ2-7; tentatively, D is TRBD1 (6 bases). V gave up 6 bases and J gave up 3 bases, with 16 bases separating them. The CDR3 extends over 14 amino acids. Germline assignment: CDR1 SGHRS and CDR2 YFSETQ. The CDR3 protein is CASTQGQWGYEQYF. The DNA of the CDR3 is TGCGCCAGCACCCAAGGACAGTGGGGCTACGAGCAGTACTTC.

The V call is TRBV4-2, the J call TRBJ2-3, with TRBD2 identical over 9 bases. CDR1 is LGHNA and CDR2 is YNFKEQ in the germline V gene. V shed 0 bases, J shed 4 bases, and the junction held 14 bases outside the gene matches. This CDR3 has 19 residues. The CDR3 loop is CASSQDWGLAGPGADTQYF. The DNA of the CDR3 is TGTGCCAGCAGCCAAGATTGGGGGCTAGCGGGGCCGGGGGCAGATACGCAGTATTTT.

The chain is built from TRBV3-1 (or the pseudogene TRBV3-2) and TRBJ1-6; a weak D match, TRBD1 (5 bases). The germline V and J ends were trimmed by 1 base and 7 bases, with 11 bases remaining between them. Germline V gene sequence: CDR1 LGHDT, CDR2 YNNKEL (reference sequence). The CDR3 loop spans 15 amino acids. CDR3 amino acids: CASSQGRGRNSPLHF. CDR3 nucleotides: TGTGCCAGCAGCCAAGGGAGGGGTCGGAATTCACCCCTCCACTTT.

The chain links TRBV5-1 to TRBJ1-4; D ambiguous. CDR1 is SGHRS and CDR2 is YFSETQ in the germline V gene. V lost 4 bases, J lost 5 bases, and 12 bases lay in between. This CDR3 contains 14 residues. The CDR3 DNA sequence: TGCGCCAGCAGCCGGGGTTCGCACAATGAAAAACTGTTTTTT. This sequence encodes CASSRGSHNEKLFF.

The chain has TRBV5-4 and TRBJ2-5; 8 bases line up with TRBD1. The CDR3 runs to 16 residues. With V trimmed by 0 bases and J by 2 bases, 6 bases remained unmatched. The germline V gene has CDR1 SGHNT and CDR2 YYREEE (reference sequence). CDR3: CASSLGVTGDQETQYF. DNA for the CDR3: TGTGCCAGCAGCTTGGGGGTGACAGGGGATCAAGAGACCCAGTACTTC.

This chain links TRBV7-9 with TRBJ1-3, with D hard to call. This CDR3 has 16 residues. CDR1 is SEHNR and CDR2 is FQNEAQ in the germline V gene (reference sequence). The V end lost 2 bases, the J end lost 4 bases, and 15 bases lay between the germline ends. CDR3 DNA: TGTGCCAGCAGCTTATTACACAGCCCTGCGGGAAACACCATATATTTT. This codes for CASSLLHSPAGNTIYF.

The V call is TRBV3-1 (or the pseudogene TRBV3-2), the J call TRBJ1-1, with D perhaps TRBD1 (5 bases). The germline V and J ends were trimmed by 4 bases and 1 base, with 10 bases remaining between them. Germline CDR1 is LGHDT and CDR2 is YNNKEL (reference sequence). The CDR3 has 14 residues. This CDR3 reads CASSPSDRNTEAFF. The DNA for the CDR3 is TGTGCCAGCAGCCCGAGCGACAGGAACACTGAAGCTTTCTTT.

The J gene is TRBJ2-3, the V gene TRBV19; TRBD1 is a possible D gene (5 bases). Germline values: CDR1 LNHDA, CDR2 SQIVND (reference sequence). The CDR3 consists of 13 residues. Trimming removed 7 bases at V and 3 bases at J, with 11 bases between. The CDR3 region has the DNA TGTGCCAGTACCTACCCAGGGACAGATACGCAGTATTTT. This codes for CASTYPGTDTQYF.

This chain uses TRBV19 with TRBJ2-7, with TRBD1 matching 7 bases. Germline CDR1 reads LNHDA; CDR2 reads SQIVND (reference sequence). The CDR3 has 14 residues. Unmatched junction bases numbered 4, after V lost 3 bases and J lost 2 bases. The CDR3 loop reads CASSMGQGAYEQYF. CDR3 coding DNA: TGTGCCAGTAGTATGGGTCAGGGGGCCTACGAGCAGTACTTC.

The gene calls are TRBV30 and TRBJ1-1; D is uncertain. The ends were cut back, 6 bases at V and 3 bases at J, with 14 bases in the middle. CDR3 length: 13 residues. Germline-derived CDR1 and CDR2 are GTSNPN and SVGIG (reference sequence). The CDR3 nucleotides read TGTGCCTGCGGGGAGGACTCGCACACTGAAGCTTTCTTT. Encoded protein: CACGEDSHTEAFF.

The chain couples TRBV18 to TRBJ1-5, with TRBD1 as a possible D gene (6 bases). V was trimmed by 1 base and J by 2 bases, leaving 18 bases between them. CDR3 length equals 18 residues. Germline-derived CDR1 and CDR2 are KGHSH and LQKENI. CDR3 region: CASSPRGGGRQGNQPQHF. In DNA form, the CDR3 reads TGTGCCAGCTCACCACGCGGGGGGGGACGACAGGGCAATCAGCCCCAGCATTTT.

The chain uses TRBV18 and TRBJ2-1; possibly TRBD2 for D (5 bases). The CDR3 has 16 amino acids. Germline-derived CDR1 and CDR2 are KGHSH and LQKENI. Trimming took off 3 bases at V and 4 bases at J, with 16 bases between the two ends. CDR3 loop: CASSPYGNPVYNEQFF. The CDR3 DNA reads as TGTGCCAGCTCACCGTACGGGAACCCCGTGTACAATGAGCAGTTCTTC.